Listed below are T cell receptor beta chains from one sample, sequenced in a study of OX40 agonist ivuxolimab in advanced cancers. Data came from immunoSEQ multiplex PCR; TCRdb stores just in-frame clones and leaves some out. This table holds roughly 80,000 clones, approximately 85% found once. The sample was CD4+ or CD8+ T cells sorted from blood, taken in a trial of the OX40 agonist ivuxolimab. The receptors here all came from an adult with an advanced solid tumor such as melanoma, head and neck, liver or kidney cancer. Each CDR3 is given with its conserved first and last residue.

len	j_gene	v_gene	CDR3aa
15	TRBJ1-4	TRBV7-2	CASSLVAGVNEKLFF
13	TRBJ1-1	TRBV7-3	CASSYTGTTEAFF
13	TRBJ1-2	TRBV6-6	CASSPDSGYGYTF
18	TRBJ2-2	TRBV5-1	CASSPFGAGTANTGELFF
14	TRBJ2-7	TRBV10-3	CAISESETGGEQYF
15	TRBJ2-3	TRBV30	CAWSVTASGTDTQYF
17	TRBJ1-1	TRBV19	CASSISTTGGPRFKAFF
14	TRBJ2-7	TRBV7-2	CASSIDRGNYEQYF
14	TRBJ2-5	TRBV2	CASSEFVSQETQYF
14	TRBJ1-1	TRBV7-9	CASSPQQGSNRAFF
14	TRBJ1-6	TRBV12-5	CASGLEGGSSPLHF
15	TRBJ2-5	TRBV7-3	CASSLGLRGEETQYF
14	TRBJ2-2	TRBV2	CASSEARYTGELFF
14	TRBJ2-3	TRBV5-4	CASSAGLGTDTQYF
14	TRBJ1-1	TRBV6-5	CASRNQGAHTEAFF
15	TRBJ1-2	TRBV6-5	CASRSGGRESYGYTF
13	TRBJ1-4	TRBV7-9	CASSLGANEKLFF
16	TRBJ2-3	TRBV9	CASSVLGQGVTDTQYF
15	TRBJ2-2	TRBV19	CASSREGDNTGELFF
14	TRBJ2-7	TRBV21-1	CAFWTGDPSYEQYF
15	TRBJ2-3	TRBV11-2	CASSFSGGGTDTQYF
13	TRBJ2-7	TRBV11-1	CASSFTGSYEQYF
13	TRBJ2-1	TRBV7-2	CASSRSGDNEQFF
13	TRBJ1-1	TRBV5-5	CASTTQVLTEAFF
16	TRBJ2-3	TRBV7-3	CASSPRGVLAGDTQYF
11	TRBJ1-2	TRBV27	CASSSGFGYTF
13	TRBJ1-1	TRBV29-1	CSVAEGGVTEAFF
12	TRBJ2-4	TRBV29-1	CSVEETLNIQYF
15	TRBJ1-3	TRBV30	CAWSGDRVSGNTIYF
13	TRBJ1-5	TRBV19	CASTPTKGQPQHF
12	TRBJ1-2	TRBV6-6	CASSYLENGYTF
14	TRBJ2-7	TRBV2	CASRKGAGSFEQYF
12	TRBJ1-1	TRBV10-3	CAISEPDRGNFF
15	TRBJ2-5	TRBV4-1	CASSQALAGEETQYF
15	TRBJ2-5	TRBV7-2	CASSSTPQGRETQYF
16	TRBJ1-5	TRBV5-4	CASSLGGQRDDQPQHF
14	TRBJ1-5	TRBV19	CASRPGQGNQPQHF
16	TRBJ2-7	TRBV6-5	CASSYAGRSGSYEQYF
14	TRBJ2-1	TRBV5-4	CASSRASGLGEQFF
16	TRBJ2-3	TRBV9	CASSVRGGASTDTQYF
16	TRBJ2-3	TRBV7-2	CASSRRAGGNSDTQYF
14	TRBJ1-1	TRBV7-9	CASSFQGVNTEAFF
14	TRBJ2-5	TRBV4-2	CASSPSMSQETQYF
14	TRBJ1-4	TRBV5-1	CASSLGQGNEKLFF
14	TRBJ1-1	TRBV19	CASSYPGGRTEAFF
13	TRBJ1-1	TRBV2	CASRAQQNTEAFF
12	TRBJ1-1	TRBV18	CASSPLAGDAFF
15	TRBJ1-4	TRBV5-6	CASSERQGPDEKLFF
15	TRBJ1-4	TRBV18	CASSPLEGPWGKLFF
14	TRBJ2-5	TRBV28	CASSVGTPGETQYF
14	TRBJ1-1	TRBV14	CASSRDRGGLGAFF